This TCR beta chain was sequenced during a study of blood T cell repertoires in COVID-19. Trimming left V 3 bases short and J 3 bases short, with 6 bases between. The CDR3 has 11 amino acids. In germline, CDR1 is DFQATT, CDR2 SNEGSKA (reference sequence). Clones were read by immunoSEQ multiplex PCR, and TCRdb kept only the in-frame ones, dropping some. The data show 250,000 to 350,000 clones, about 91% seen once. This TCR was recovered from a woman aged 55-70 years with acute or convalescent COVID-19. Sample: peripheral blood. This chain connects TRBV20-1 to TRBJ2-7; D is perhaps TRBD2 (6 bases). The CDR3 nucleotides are TGCAGTGCTAGGGAGGGCTACGAGCAGTACTTC. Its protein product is CSAREGYEQYF.